This TCR beta chain was documented in a study of CD8 T cells in Susac syndrome. An input of 0.5 to 1 ug of RNA was subjected to reverse transcription using random hexamers. A multiplex approach, immunoSEQ multiplex PCR, amplified TCR beta CDR3 across 54 Vbeta and 13 Jbeta. TCRdb reprocessed the immunoSEQ multiplex PCR reads via MiXCR and lists one record per CDR3 protein. This table has roughly 180,000 distinct CDR3 sequences, approximately 93% appearing once. The TCR was taken from a human donor with multiple sclerosis. The sample comprised CD4+ T cells from PBMCs.

The CDR3 loop reads CASSLDGPGRATDTQYF. The CDR3 DNA is TGTGCCAGCAGCTTAGATGGGCCCGGGAGGGCCACAGATACGCAGTATTTT. This chain joins TRBV11-3 and TRBJ2-3; 8 bases align to TRBD2. The CDR3 is made up of 17 amino acids. V dropped 0 bases and J dropped 2; count of bases not matched to a gene: 7. CDR1 is SGHNT and CDR2 is YENEEA in the germline V gene.